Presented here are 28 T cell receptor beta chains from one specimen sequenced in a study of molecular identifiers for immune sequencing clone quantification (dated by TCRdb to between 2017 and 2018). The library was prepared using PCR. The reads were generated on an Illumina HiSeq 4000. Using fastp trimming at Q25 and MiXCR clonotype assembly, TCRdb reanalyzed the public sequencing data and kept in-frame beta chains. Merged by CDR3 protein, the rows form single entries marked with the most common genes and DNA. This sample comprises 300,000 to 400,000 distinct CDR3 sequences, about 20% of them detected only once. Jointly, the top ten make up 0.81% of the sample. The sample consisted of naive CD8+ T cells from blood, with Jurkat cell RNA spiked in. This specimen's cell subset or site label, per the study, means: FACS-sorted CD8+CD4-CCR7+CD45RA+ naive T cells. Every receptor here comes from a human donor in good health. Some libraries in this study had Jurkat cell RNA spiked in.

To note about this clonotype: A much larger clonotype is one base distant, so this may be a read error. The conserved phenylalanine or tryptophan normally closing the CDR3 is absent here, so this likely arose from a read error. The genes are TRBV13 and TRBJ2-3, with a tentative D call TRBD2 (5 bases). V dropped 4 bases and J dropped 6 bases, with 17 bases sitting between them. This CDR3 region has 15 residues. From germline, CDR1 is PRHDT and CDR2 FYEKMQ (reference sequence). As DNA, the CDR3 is TGTGCCAGCAGCTCATCGGCCGCGAGGGCGGATACGCAGTATCTT. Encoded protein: CASSSSAARADTQYL.

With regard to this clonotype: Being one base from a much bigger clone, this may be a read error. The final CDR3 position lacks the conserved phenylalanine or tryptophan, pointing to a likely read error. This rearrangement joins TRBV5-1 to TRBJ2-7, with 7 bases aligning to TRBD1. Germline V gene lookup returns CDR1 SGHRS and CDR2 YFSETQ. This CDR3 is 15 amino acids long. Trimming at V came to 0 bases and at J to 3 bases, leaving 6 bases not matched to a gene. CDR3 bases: TGCGCCAGCAGCTTGGGACAGGGTTCCGTCTACGAGCAGTACCTC. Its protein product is CASSLGQGSVYEQYL.

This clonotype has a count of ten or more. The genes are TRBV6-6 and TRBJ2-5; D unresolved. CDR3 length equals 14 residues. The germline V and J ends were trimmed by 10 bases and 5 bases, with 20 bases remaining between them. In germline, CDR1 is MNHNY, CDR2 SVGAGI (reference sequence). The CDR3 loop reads CATTTPNAGETQYF. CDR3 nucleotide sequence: TGTGCCACCACAACCCCGAATGCCGGGGAGACCCAGTACTTC.

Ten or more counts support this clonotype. The CDR3 DNA is TGTGCCAGCAGCTTAGAGCGGGACTCCTACGAGCAGTACTTC. Protein: CASSLERDSYEQYF. The V call is TRBV5-4, the J call TRBJ2-7; 7 bases fit TRBD2. Germline CDR1 and CDR2: SGHNT and YYREEE (reference sequence). V was clipped by 2 bases and J by 0 bases; unmatched bases: 2. This CDR3 spans 14 amino acids.

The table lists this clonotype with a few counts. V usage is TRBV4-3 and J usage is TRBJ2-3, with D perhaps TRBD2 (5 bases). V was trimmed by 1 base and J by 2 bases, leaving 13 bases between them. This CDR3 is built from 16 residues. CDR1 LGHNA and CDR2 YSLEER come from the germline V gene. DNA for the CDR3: TGCGCCAGCAGCCAAGCGGCGGGTGCGGCCACAGATACGCAGTATTTT. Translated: CASSQAAGAATDTQYF.

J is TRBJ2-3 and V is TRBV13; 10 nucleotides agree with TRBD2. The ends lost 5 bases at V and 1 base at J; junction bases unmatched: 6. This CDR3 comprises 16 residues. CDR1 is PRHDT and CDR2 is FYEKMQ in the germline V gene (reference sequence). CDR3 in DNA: TGTGCCAGCAGCGGCGGACTAGCGGTAGGCACAGATACGCAGTATTTT. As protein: CASSGGLAVGTDTQYF.

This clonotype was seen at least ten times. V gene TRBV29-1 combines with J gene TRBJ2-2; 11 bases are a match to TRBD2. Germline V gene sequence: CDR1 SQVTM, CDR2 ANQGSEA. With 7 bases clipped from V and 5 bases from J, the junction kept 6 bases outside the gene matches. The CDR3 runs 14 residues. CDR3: CSAVAGGSTGELFF. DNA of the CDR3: TGCAGCGCGGTAGCGGGAGGGAGTACCGGGGAGCTGTTTTTT.

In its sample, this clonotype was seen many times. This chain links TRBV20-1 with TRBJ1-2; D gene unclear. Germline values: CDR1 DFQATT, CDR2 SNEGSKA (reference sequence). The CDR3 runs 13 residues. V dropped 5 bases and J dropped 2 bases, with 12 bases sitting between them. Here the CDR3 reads CSAPHPSNYGYTF. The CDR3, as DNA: TGCAGTGCTCCGCATCCTTCGAACTATGGCTACACCTTC.

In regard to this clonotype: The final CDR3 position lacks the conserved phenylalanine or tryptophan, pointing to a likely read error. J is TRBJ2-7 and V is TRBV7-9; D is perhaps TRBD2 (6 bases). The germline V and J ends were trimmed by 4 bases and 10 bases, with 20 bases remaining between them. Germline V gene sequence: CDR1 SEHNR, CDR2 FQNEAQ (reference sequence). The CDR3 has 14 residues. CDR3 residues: CASSSGGIAAEQYL. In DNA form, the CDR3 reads TGTGCCAGCAGCTCGGGCGGGATTGCGGCCGAACAGTACCTC.

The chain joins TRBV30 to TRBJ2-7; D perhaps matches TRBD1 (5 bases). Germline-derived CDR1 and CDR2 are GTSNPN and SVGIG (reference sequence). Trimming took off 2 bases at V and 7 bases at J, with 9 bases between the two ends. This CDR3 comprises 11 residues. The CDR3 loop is CAWSPGQEQYF. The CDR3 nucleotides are TGTGCCTGGAGTCCAGGACAAGAGCAGTACTTC. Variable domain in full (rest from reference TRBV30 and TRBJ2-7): SQTIHQWPATLVQPVGSPLSLECTVEGTSNPNLYWYRQAAGRGLQLLFYSVGIGQISSEVPQNLSASRPQDRQFILSSKKLLLSDSGFYLCAWSPGQEQYFGPGTRLTVT.

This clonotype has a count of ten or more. CDR3: CASSDPLEADTQYF. CDR3 DNA: TGTGCCAGCAGCGATCCACTAGAGGCAGATACGCAGTATTTT. The chain recombines TRBV11-2 with TRBJ2-3; tentative D call: TRBD2 (5 bases). The CDR3 length is 14 residues. CDR1 and CDR2 (germline): SGHAT, FQNNGV. V was cut by 5 bases and J by 4 bases, with 13 bases left in between.

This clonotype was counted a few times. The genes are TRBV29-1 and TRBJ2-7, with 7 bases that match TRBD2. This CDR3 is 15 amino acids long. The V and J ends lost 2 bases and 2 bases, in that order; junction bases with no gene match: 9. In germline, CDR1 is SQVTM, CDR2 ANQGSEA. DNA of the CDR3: TGCAGCGTTGAATTGGGGGGGGTTAGGGCCTACGAGCAGTACTTC. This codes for CSVELGGVRAYEQYF.

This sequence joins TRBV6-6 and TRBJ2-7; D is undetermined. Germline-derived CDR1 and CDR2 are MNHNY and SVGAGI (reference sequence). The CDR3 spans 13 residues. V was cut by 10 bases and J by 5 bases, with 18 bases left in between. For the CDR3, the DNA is TGTGCCAACACCGACTCGCCCAGGAACGAGCAGTACTTC. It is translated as CANTDSPRNEQYF.

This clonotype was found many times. This CDR3 reads CASSNKQGVVSNQPQHF. The CDR3 DNA is TGTGCCAGCAGCAATAAACAGGGGGTCGTAAGCAATCAGCCCCAGCATTTT. This sequence joins TRBV21-1 and TRBJ1-5; the table's D call, TRBD1, has no DNA check behind it. TRBV21-1 is recorded as a pseudogene. This CDR3 has 17 amino acids.

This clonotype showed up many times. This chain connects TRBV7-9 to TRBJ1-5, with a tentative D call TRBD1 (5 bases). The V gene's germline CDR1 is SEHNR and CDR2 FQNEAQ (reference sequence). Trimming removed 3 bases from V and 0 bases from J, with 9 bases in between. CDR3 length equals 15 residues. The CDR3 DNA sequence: TGTGCCAGCAGCTTGGAGGGGTATAGCAATCAGCCCCAGCATTTT. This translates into CASSLEGYSNQPQHF. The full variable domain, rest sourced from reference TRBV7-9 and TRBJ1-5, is DTGVSQNPRHKITKRGQNVTFRCDPISEHNRLYWYRQTLGQGPEFLTYFQNEAQLEKSRLLSDRFSAERPKGSFSTLEIQRTEQGDSAMYLCASSLEGYSNQPQHFGDGTRLSIL.

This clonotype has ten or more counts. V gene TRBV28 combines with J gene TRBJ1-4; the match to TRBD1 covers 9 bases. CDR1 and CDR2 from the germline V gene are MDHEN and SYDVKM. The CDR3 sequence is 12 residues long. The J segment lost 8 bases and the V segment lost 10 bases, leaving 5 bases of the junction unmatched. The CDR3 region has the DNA TGTGCCACTACAGGGGGCGGAGAAAAACTGTTTTTT. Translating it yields CATTGGGEKLFF.

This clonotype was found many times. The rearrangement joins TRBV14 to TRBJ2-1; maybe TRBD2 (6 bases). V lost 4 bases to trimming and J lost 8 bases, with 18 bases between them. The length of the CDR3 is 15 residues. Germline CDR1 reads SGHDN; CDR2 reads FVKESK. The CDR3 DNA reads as TGTGCCAGCAGCCCTTGGGACTCCGAAGCCTATGAGCAGTTCTTC. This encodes CASSPWDSEAYEQFF.

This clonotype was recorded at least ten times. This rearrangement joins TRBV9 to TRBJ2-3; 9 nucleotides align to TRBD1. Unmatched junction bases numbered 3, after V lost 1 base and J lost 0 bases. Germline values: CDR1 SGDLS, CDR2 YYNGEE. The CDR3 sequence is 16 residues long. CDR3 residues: CASSVRQGGSTDTQYF. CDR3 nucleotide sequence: TGTGCCAGCAGCGTAAGACAGGGGGGTAGCACAGATACGCAGTATTTT.

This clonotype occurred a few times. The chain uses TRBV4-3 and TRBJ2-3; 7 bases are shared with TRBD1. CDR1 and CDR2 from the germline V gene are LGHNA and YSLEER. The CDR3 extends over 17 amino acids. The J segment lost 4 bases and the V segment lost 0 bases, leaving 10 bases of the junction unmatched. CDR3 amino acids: CASSQEEQGWSSDTQYF. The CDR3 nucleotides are TGCGCCAGCAGCCAAGAGGAACAGGGGTGGTCATCAGATACGCAGTATTTT.

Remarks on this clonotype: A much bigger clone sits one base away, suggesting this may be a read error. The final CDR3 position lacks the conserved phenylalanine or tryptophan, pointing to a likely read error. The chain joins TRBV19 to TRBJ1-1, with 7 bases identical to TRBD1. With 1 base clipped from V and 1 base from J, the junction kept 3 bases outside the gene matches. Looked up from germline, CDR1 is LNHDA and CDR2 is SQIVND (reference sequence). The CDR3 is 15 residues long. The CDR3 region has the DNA TGTGCCAGTAGTATAGTACACAGGGGGAACACTGAAGCTTTCCTT. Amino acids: CASSIVHRGNTEAFL.

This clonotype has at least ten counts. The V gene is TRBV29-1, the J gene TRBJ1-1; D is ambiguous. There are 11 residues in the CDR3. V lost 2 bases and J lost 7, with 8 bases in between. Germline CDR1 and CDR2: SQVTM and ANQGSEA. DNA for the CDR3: TGCAGCGTTGAACTTCGTAGTGAAGCTTTCTTT. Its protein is CSVELRSEAFF.

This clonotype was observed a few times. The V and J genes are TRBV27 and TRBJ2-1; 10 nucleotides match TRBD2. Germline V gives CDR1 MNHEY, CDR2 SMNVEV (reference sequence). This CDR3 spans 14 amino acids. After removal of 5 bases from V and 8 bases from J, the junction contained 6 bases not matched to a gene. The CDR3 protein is CASSPGLARDEQFF. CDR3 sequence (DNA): TGTGCCAGCAGTCCGGGACTAGCGCGGGATGAGCAGTTCTTC.

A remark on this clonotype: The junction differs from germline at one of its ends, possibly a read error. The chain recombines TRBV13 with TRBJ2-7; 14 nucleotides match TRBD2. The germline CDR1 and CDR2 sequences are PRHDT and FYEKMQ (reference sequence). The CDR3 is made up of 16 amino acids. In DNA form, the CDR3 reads TGTGCCAGCAGCGCCAGCTCCGGGACTAGCGGGGGCGAGCAGCACTTC. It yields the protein CASSASSGTSGGEQHF. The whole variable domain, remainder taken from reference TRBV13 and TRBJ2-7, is AAGVIQSPRHLIKEKRETATLKCYPIPRHDTVYWYQQGPGQDPQFLISFYEKMQSDKGSIPDRFSAQQFSDYHSELNMSSLELGDSALYFCASSASSGTSGGEQHFGPGTRLTVT.

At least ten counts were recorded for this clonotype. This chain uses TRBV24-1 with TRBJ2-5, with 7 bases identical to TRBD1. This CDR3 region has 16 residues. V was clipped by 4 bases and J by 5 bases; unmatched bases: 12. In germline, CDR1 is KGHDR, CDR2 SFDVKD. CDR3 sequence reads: CATSDPGTEGLETQYF. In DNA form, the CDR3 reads TGTGCCACCAGTGACCCAGGGACAGAAGGGTTGGAGACCCAGTACTTC.

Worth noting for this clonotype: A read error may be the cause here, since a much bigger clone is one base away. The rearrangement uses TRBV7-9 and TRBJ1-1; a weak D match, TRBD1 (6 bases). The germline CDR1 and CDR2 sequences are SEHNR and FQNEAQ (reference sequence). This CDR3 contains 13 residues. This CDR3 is CASSPTGNTEALF. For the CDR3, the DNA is TGTGCCAGCAGCCCCACAGGGAACACTGAAGCTCTCTTT.

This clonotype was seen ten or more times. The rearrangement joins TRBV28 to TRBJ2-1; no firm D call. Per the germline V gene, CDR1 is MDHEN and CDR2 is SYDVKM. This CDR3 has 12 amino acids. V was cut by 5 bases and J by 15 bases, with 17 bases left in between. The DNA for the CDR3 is TGTGCCAGCAGTCCGCAAGGTTCCGATCTGTTCTTC. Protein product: CASSPQGSDLFF.

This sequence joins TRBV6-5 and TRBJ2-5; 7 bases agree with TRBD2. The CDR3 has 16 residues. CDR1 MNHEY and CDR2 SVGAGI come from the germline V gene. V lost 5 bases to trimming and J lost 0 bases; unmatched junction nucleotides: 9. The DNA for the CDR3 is TGTGCCAGCAGTCGGACTAGGGCGCCCTACCAAGAGACCCAGTACTTC. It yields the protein CASSRTRAPYQETQYF.

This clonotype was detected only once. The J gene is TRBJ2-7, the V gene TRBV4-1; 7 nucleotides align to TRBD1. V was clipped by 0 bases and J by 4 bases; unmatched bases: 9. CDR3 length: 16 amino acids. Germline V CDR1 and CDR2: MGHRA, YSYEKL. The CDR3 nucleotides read TGCGCCAGCAGCCAAGACTCGACAGGGCGAGGGTACGAGCAGTACTTC. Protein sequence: CASSQDSTGRGYEQYF.